What follows are 31 T cell receptor beta chains derived from one specimen sequenced in a study of shared clonotypes between healthy human individuals. Here immunoSEQ multiplex PCR was the method, and the copy in TCRdb shows in-frame clones only, minus some. The sample comprises approximately 1.1 million clones, 75% to 85% of which are singletons, and approximately 0.5% rests with the top ten. Specimen: memory CD4+ T cells from PBMCs. Documented subset: CD45RA-negative fraction. The receptors stem from a man younger than 30 in good health. Some clones in this sample may be carry-over from other donors' samples.

This clone has ten or more counts. For the CDR3, the DNA is TGTGCCAGCAGTTTACAAGTTAGCGGAGTCTACGAGCAGTACTTC. Encoded protein: CASSLQVSGVYEQYF. The chain uses TRBV27 and TRBJ2-7; D is possibly TRBD2 (6 bases). V was trimmed by 2 bases and J by 3 bases, leaving 14 bases between them. Germline V gene lookup returns CDR1 MNHEY and CDR2 SMNVEV (reference sequence). The CDR3 contains 15 residues.

The CDR3 spells CASSKGTGSAYEQYF. In DNA, the CDR3 is TGTGCCAGCAGCAAGGGGACAGGGTCGGCCTACGAGCAGTACTTC. This chain links TRBV7-2 with TRBJ2-7, with 9 bases aligning to TRBD1. J was trimmed by 2 bases and V by 5 bases; bases with no gene match: 7. CDR3 length: 15 amino acids. Germline V gene lookup returns CDR1 SGHTA and CDR2 FQGNSA.

V is TRBV30 and J is TRBJ2-4; perhaps D is TRBD1 or TRBD2 (5 bases each). V was pared by 2 bases and J by 11 bases, with 16 bases between. The CDR3 length is 13 residues. Germline V gives CDR1 GTSNPN, CDR2 SVGIG (reference sequence). CDR3 amino acids: CAWSSGTQIVQYF. CDR3 DNA: TGTGCCTGGAGTAGTGGGACCCAAATCGTTCAGTACTTC. The entire variable domain, with the rest obtained from reference TRBV30 and TRBJ2-4, is as follows: SQTIHQWPATLVQPVGSPLSLECTVEGTSNPNLYWYRQAAGRGLQLLFYSVGIGQISSEVPQNLSASRPQDRQFILSSKKLLLSDSGFYLCAWSSGTQIVQYFGAGTRLSVL.

Comments on this clone: One end of the junction varies from germline; a read error may be responsible. The chain recombines TRBV6-1 with TRBJ2-7, with TRBD2 identical over 10 bases. The CDR3 consists of 19 residues. CDR1 MNHNS and CDR2 SASEGT come from the germline V gene. This chain's CDR3 is CASREGQYWLLAGDYEQYF. The CDR3 bases are TGTGCCAGCAGAGAAGGACAGTATTGGCTCCTAGCGGGAGATTACGAGCAGTACTTC.

The rearrangement uses TRBV27 and TRBJ1-5, with D uncertain. Germline values: CDR1 MNHEY, CDR2 SMNVEV (reference sequence). The CDR3 loop spans 15 amino acids. V lost 5 bases, J lost 0 bases, and 11 bases lay in between. The CDR3 coding sequence is TGTGCCAGCAGTCCCGGACGGATTAGCAATCAGCCCCAGCATTTT. Its translation is CASSPGRISNQPQHF.

V usage is TRBV9 and J usage is TRBJ2-3, with 16 positions matching TRBD2. The trim removed 2 bases at V and 5 bases at J, leaving 14 bases unmatched. The CDR3 is 20 amino acids. CDR1 is SGDLS, CDR2 YYNGEE, per germline. The CDR3 is CASSVSTGTSGRAREDTQYF. CDR3 nucleotide sequence: TGTGCCAGCAGCGTTTCAACCGGGACTAGCGGGAGGGCCAGGGAAGATACGCAGTATTTT.

CDR3 DNA: TGCGCCAGCAGCCCCGGGACACCAGAAGGGAACGAGCAGTACTTC. This translates into CASSPGTPEGNEQYF. The V and J genes are TRBV5-1 and TRBJ2-7; weak D call: TRBD1 (6 bases). The V end lost 4 bases, the J end lost 5 bases, and 19 bases lay between the germline ends. The CDR3 loop spans 15 amino acids. CDR1 is SGHRS and CDR2 is YFSETQ in the germline V gene.

The V gene is TRBV6-6, the J gene TRBJ2-7, with TRBD1 matching 7 bases. The CDR3 runs to 14 residues. Trimming took 2 bases from V and 3 from J; bases not matched to a gene: 4. Germline values: CDR1 MNHNY, CDR2 SVGAGI (reference sequence). CDR3 sequence: CASSYAWDSYEQYF. For the CDR3, the DNA is TGTGCCAGCAGTTACGCATGGGACAGCTACGAGCAGTACTTC.

The rearrangement links TRBV7-2 to TRBJ2-3, with a weak D call TRBD2 (6 bases). Germline assignment: CDR1 SGHTA and CDR2 FQGNSA. V lost 3 bases to trimming and J lost 2 bases, with 12 bases between them. This CDR3 comprises 15 residues. CDR3 protein: CASSFGIAVTDTQYF. The CDR3 DNA reads TGTGCCAGCAGCTTTGGTATAGCGGTCACAGATACGCAGTATTTT.

This clone is a singleton in its sample. The rearrangement uses TRBV7-6 and TRBJ1-3; D gene unclear. The CDR3 is 16 amino acids. The germline gives CDR1 SGHVS, CDR2 FNYEAQ. V was clipped by 0 bases and J by 0 bases, with 9 bases between them. In nucleotides, the CDR3 is TGTGCCAGCAGCTTAGCGGCACTAAGCTCTGGAAACACCATATATTTT. Amino acids: CASSLAALSSGNTIYF.

The chain uses TRBV27 and TRBJ2-7; 8 bases fit TRBD1. Germline V gene lookup returns CDR1 MNHEY and CDR2 SMNVEV (reference sequence). The CDR3 consists of 16 residues. After removal of 4 bases from V and 2 bases from J, the junction contained 10 bases not matched to a gene. The CDR3 loop reads CASSSRVDRVPYEQYF. The CDR3, as DNA: TGTGCCAGCAGTTCCCGCGTGGACAGGGTCCCCTACGAGCAGTACTTC.

This sequence joins TRBV9 and TRBJ1-1; 8 bases line up with TRBD1. CDR3 length: 15 amino acids. V lost 5 bases to trimming and J lost 0 bases; unmatched junction nucleotides: 6. Germline V gives CDR1 SGDLS, CDR2 YYNGEE. CDR3 loop: CASRDGQGLNTEAFF. As DNA, the CDR3 is TGTGCCAGCAGAGATGGACAGGGCCTGAACACTGAAGCTTTCTTT.

This clone was found a few times. The rearrangement links TRBV16 to TRBJ1-3, with 7 bases lining up with TRBD1. CDR1 is KGHSY and CDR2 is FQNENV in the germline V gene. This CDR3 is built from 16 residues. The V gene end was trimmed by 0 bases and the J gene end by 0 bases; junction bases not matched to a gene: 2. The DNA for the CDR3 is TGTGCCAGCAGCCAATCGGGGACAGCCTCTGGAAACACCATATATTTT. This sequence encodes CASSQSGTASGNTIYF.

V gene TRBV28 combines with J gene TRBJ2-2; D remains unclear. This CDR3 comprises 11 residues. Germline CDR1 is MDHEN and CDR2 is SYDVKM. Deletions cut 2 bases from V and 8 bases from J, with 3 bases between. The CDR3 region is CASSLEGELFF. The CDR3 region has the DNA TGTGCCAGCAGTTTAGAGGGGGAGCTGTTTTTT.

The rearrangement links TRBV9 to TRBJ2-5, with 9 bases fitting TRBD2. The ends lost 3 bases at V and 1 base at J; junction bases unmatched: 4. The CDR3 runs 15 residues. From germline, CDR1 is SGDLS and CDR2 YYNGEE. The CDR3 region is CASSAGAGGQETQYF. DNA for the CDR3: TGTGCCAGCAGCGCTGGAGCGGGGGGCCAAGAGACCCAGTACTTC.

The chain joins TRBV6-1 to TRBJ2-7; D remains ambiguous. This CDR3 region has 14 residues. CDR1 MNHNS and CDR2 SASEGT come from the germline V gene. V was pared by 4 bases and J by 1 base, with 11 bases between. The CDR3 is CASSVAPFSYEQYF. The CDR3 DNA sequence: TGTGCCAGCAGTGTAGCACCATTTTCCTACGAGCAGTACTTC.

The chain carries TRBV6-1 and TRBJ1-5; TRBD1 is a possible D gene (6 bases). This CDR3 comprises 14 residues. Trimming took 5 bases from V and 6 from J, leaving 14 bases between them. Germline CDR1 MNHNS, CDR2 SASEGT. The CDR3 here is CASSPTGRSQPQHF. DNA for the CDR3: TGTGCCAGCAGTCCGACAGGCCGATCTCAGCCCCAGCATTTT.

The gene calls are TRBV9 and TRBJ2-3, with TRBD2 identical over 7 bases. With 3 bases clipped from V and 1 base from J, the junction kept 5 bases outside the gene matches. Germline CDR1 reads SGDLS; CDR2 reads YYNGEE. This CDR3 has 15 amino acids. CDR3 DNA: TGTGCCAGCAGCGCCGGCGGGAGAGGCACAGATACGCAGTATTTT. It encodes CASSAGGRGTDTQYF.

This clone was seen once. The V gene is TRBV15, the J gene TRBJ2-7; a possible D gene is TRBD1 (5 bases). The CDR3 sequence is 15 residues long. Trimming took off 1 base at V and 3 bases at J, with 13 bases between the two ends. From germline, CDR1 is LNHNV and CDR2 YYDKDF (reference sequence). Here the CDR3 DNA reads TGTGCCACCAGCAGAGGCCCGACAGCCGTCTACGAGCAGTACTTC. Its translation: CATSRGPTAVYEQYF. The full variable domain, completed using reference TRBV15 and TRBJ2-7, is DAMVIQNPRYQVTQFGKPVTLSCSQTLNHNVMYWYQQKSSQAPKLLFHYYDKDFNNEADTPDNFQSRRPNTSFCFLDIRSPGLGDTAMYLCATSRGPTAVYEQYFGPGTRLTVT.

The chain employs TRBV7-2 and TRBJ1-4, with TRBD1 matching over 8 bases. CDR1 and CDR2 (germline): SGHTA, FQGNSA. The CDR3 totals 17 residues. V lost 1 base to trimming and J lost 5 bases; unmatched junction nucleotides: 9. DNA for the CDR3: TGTGCCAGCAGCTTAGGAGGTCTGGGACAGGTGAATGAAAAACTGTTTTTT. Translating gives CASSLGGLGQVNEKLFF.

The chain uses TRBV7-8 and TRBJ1-1, with 8 nucleotides matching TRBD1. J was trimmed by 4 bases and V by 1 base; bases with no gene match: 5. The CDR3 runs to 15 residues. Germline CDR1 reads SGHVS; CDR2 reads FQNEAQ. The CDR3 sequence: CASSLGQGRSTEAFF. Written as DNA, the CDR3 is TGTGCCAGCAGCTTAGGACAGGGGAGGAGCACTGAAGCTTTCTTT.

The chain uses TRBV7-2 and TRBJ2-6, with 9 bases aligning to TRBD1. Germline-derived CDR1 and CDR2 are SGHTA and FQGNSA. This CDR3 region has 18 residues. Trimming cost V 7 bases and J 0 bases; bases outside gene matches: 10. The CDR3 protein is CASTSTGGLPSGANVLTF. In DNA form, the CDR3 reads TGTGCCAGCACCAGCACAGGGGGCTTACCCTCTGGGGCCAACGTCCTGACTTTC. Full variable domain (rest looked up from reference TRBV7-2 and TRBJ2-6): GAGVSQSPSNKVTEKGKDVELRCDPISGHTALYWYRQSLGQGLEFLIYFQGNSAPDKSGLPSDRFSAERTGGSVSTLTIQRTQQEDSAVYLCASTSTGGLPSGANVLTFGAGSRLTVL.

This clone was recorded a few times. The chain links TRBV6-5 to TRBJ1-5, with D perhaps TRBD1 (6 bases). Germline V gives CDR1 MNHEY, CDR2 SVGAGI. This CDR3 spans 14 amino acids. Trimming took off 6 bases at V and 4 bases at J, with 13 bases between the two ends. As DNA, the CDR3 is TGTGCCAGCAGAACACAACAGGGAAATCAGCCCCAGCATTTT. Amino acid sequence: CASRTQQGNQPQHF.

V and J are TRBV6-1 and TRBJ1-2; D is unclear. The germline CDR1 and CDR2 sequences are MNHNS and SASEGT. The V gene lost 1 base and the J gene lost 2 bases, with 8 bases spanning the gap. This CDR3 spans 14 amino acids. CDR3 amino acids: CASSEGPSNYGYTF. The CDR3 region has the DNA TGTGCCAGCAGTGAAGGACCTTCGAACTATGGCTACACCTTC.

The genes are TRBV28 and TRBJ1-1, with D tentatively TRBD1 (5 bases). The V end lost 8 bases, the J end lost 10 bases, and 20 bases lay between the germline ends. Germline CDR1 and CDR2: MDHEN and SYDVKM. The CDR3 is 13 residues long. In DNA form, the CDR3 reads TGTGCCAGCCTTAGAAGCGGGGGTATGGTAGCTTTCTTT. The encoded protein is CASLRSGGMVAFF.

This chain links TRBV15 with TRBJ2-7; 8 bases map to TRBD2. The junction had 10 bases not matched to a gene; V was cut back by 1 base and J by 2 bases. The germline V gene has CDR1 LNHNV and CDR2 YYDKDF (reference sequence). The CDR3 length is 17 residues. DNA of the CDR3: TGTGCCACCAGCAGAGGTCGCGGCGGGGGGCCACCCTACGAGCAGTACTTC. Protein sequence: CATSRGRGGGPPYEQYF.

V gene TRBV5-1 combines with J gene TRBJ2-2; TRBD1 aligns across 11 bases. Per germline, CDR1 SGHRS and CDR2 YFSETQ. The CDR3 length is 16 residues. With 5 bases clipped from V and 4 bases from J, the junction kept 7 bases outside the gene matches. In DNA, the CDR3 is TGCGCCAGCAGTGGACAGGGGGCTCTCGGCACCGGGGAGCTGTTTTTT. Translating gives CASSGQGALGTGELFF.

This clone was counted between two and nine times. The J gene is TRBJ1-5, the V gene TRBV2, with D uncertain. CDR1 SNHLY and CDR2 FYNNEI come from the germline V gene. Trimming stripped 8 bases from V and 1 base from J, with 12 bases between. This CDR3 is built from 14 residues. CDR3 in DNA: TGTGCCAGCTCGGCAGCCTTGAGCAATCAGCCCCAGCATTTT. It translates to CASSAALSNQPQHF.

The chain recombines TRBV29-1 with TRBJ1-2; D perhaps matches TRBD1 (5 bases). Germline CDR1 is SQVTM and CDR2 is ANQGSEA. The CDR3 has 13 amino acids. The DNA of the CDR3 is TGCAGTGGCCGTTGGCAGGGTGAGAATGGCTACACCTTC. Amino acids: CSGRWQGENGYTF.

This clone has a single count. The chain has TRBV7-8 and TRBJ2-5, with 7 bases identical to TRBD2. This CDR3 region has 15 residues. V dropped 2 bases and J dropped 5; count of bases not matched to a gene: 8. The germline CDR1 and CDR2 sequences are SGHVS and FQNEAQ. The chain's CDR3 is CASSLRGGSEETQYF. The CDR3 DNA reads as TGTGCCAGCAGCTTACGGGGCGGGAGTGAGGAGACCCAGTACTTC.

The chain carries TRBV18 and TRBJ2-5; D possibly uses TRBD1 or TRBD2 (6 bases each). Germline lookup yields CDR1 KGHSH and CDR2 LQKENI. V dropped 4 bases and J dropped 4 bases, with 19 bases sitting between them. The CDR3 spans 16 residues. CDR3 sequence reads: CASSLNRGGGGETQYF. CDR3 bases: TGTGCCAGCTCACTTAATCGCGGCGGAGGGGGAGAGACCCAGTACTTC.